This T cell receptor (beta chain) originates from a study of shared clonotypes between healthy human individuals. Measured with immunoSEQ multiplex PCR; TCRdb has only the in-frame clones, and not every one. The sample yields a few million clones, 90% to 95% seen once. The CDR3 length is 14 residues. Per the germline V gene, CDR1 is GTSNPN and CDR2 is SVGIG (reference sequence). Deletions cut 0 bases from V and 5 bases from J, with 13 bases between. Sequencing was carried out using naive CD4+ T cells sorted from blood. Subset specified: CD45RA+ positively selected. This sequence was found in a man aged 18 to 30 in good health. The gene calls are TRBV30 and TRBJ1-1; possible D gene TRBD1, 5 bases. CDR3 sequence (DNA): TGTGCCTGGAGTGTTCCCGTGGGGGGTACTGAAGCTTTCTTT. This encodes CAWSVPVGGTEAFF. The full variable domain, in which reference TRBV30 and TRBJ1-1 provide the parts outside the CDR3, is SQTIHQWPATLVQPVGSPLSLECTVEGTSNPNLYWYRQAAGRGLQLLFYSVGIGQISSEVPQNLSASRPQDRQFILSSKKLLLSDSGFYLCAWSVPVGGTEAFFGQGTRLTVV.